This TCR beta chain appears in the sequencing data of a study of CD8 T cells in ankylosing spondylitis. Study outcomes and limitations: In ankylosing spondylitis blood, a motif of fewer than 10 highly homologous TCR beta variants appeared characteristic. Reactive arthritis synovial fluid and blood previously showed some of these motif variants. Researchers report that disease-linked clones proved CD8+ and relatively rare in peripheral blood.

Scientists made TCR beta libraries using quantitative 5'-RACE with molecular barcodes. One entry per CDR3 protein results from TCRdb running MiXCR on the 5' RACE reads. This table has fewer than 750,000 distinct CDR3 sequences, 15% to 20% appearing once. Points on this clonotype: Antigen specificity is unknown.

The V gene's germline CDR1 is MNHEY and CDR2 SMNVEV (reference sequence). V shed 3 bases and J shed 3 bases, with 12 bases lying between them. CDR3 length: 14 residues. The sequence was collected from a male donor with ankylosing spondylitis. V usage is TRBV27 and J usage is TRBJ2-7, with a possible D match to TRBD1 (5 bases). The sample comprised blood, either unsorted or a sorted T cell fraction (not recorded which). The CDR3 protein is CASSFDRASYEQYF. The CDR3 DNA is TGTGCCAGCAGTTTTGACAGAGCGAGCTACGAGCAGTACTTC.